One and the same sample provided the 14 T cell receptor beta chains below, sequenced in a study of TIL therapy for anti-PD-1-resistant metastatic lung cancer. This was the immunoSEQ v3 assay. The assay was immunoSEQ multiplex PCR, and TCRdb's table has in-frame clones only and misses some. Of thousands of clones in the sample, about 74% were seen once. Documented time point: pre-treatment sample, taken before nivolumab and TIL therapy. Pleural nodules or supraclavicular lymph nodes made up most of the excised metastases sampled. The source was tumor tissue, collected at baseline. These receptors came from a person aged 25-79 years with non-small cell lung cancer.

The chain couples TRBV11-2 to TRBJ1-6, with 9 bases aligning to TRBD1. V shed 4 bases, J shed 10 bases, and the junction held 8 bases outside the gene matches. Germline lookup yields CDR1 SGHAT and CDR2 FQNNGV. This CDR3 contains 15 residues. CDR3 protein: CASSSQGTGISPLHF. The CDR3 DNA follows: TGTGCCAGCAGCTCCCAGGGGACAGGGATCTCACCCCTCCACTTT.

This clone was seen a handful of times. The V and J genes are TRBV18 and TRBJ1-2, with D possibly matching TRBD1 (6 bases). V gave up 2 bases and J gave up 2 bases, with 12 bases separating them. Germline CDR1 reads KGHSH; CDR2 reads LQKENI. This CDR3 contains 15 residues. In DNA, the CDR3 is TGTGCCAGCTCACCAGGGCAGGGGAGCAACTATGGCTACACCTTC. Translation: CASSPGQGSNYGYTF.

This clone was picked up a small number of times. V gene TRBV6-6 combines with J gene TRBJ1-2; 9 nucleotides line up with TRBD1. With V trimmed by 6 bases and J by 6 bases, 8 bases remained unmatched. Per the germline V gene, CDR1 is MNHNY and CDR2 is SVGAGI (reference sequence). The CDR3 is 14 residues long. In DNA, the CDR3 is TGTGCCAGCAGCTCCTGGACAGGGGTGGATGGCTACACCTTC. This translates into CASSSWTGVDGYTF.

The sample holds a few counts of this clone. The gene calls are TRBV9 and TRBJ1-1, with TRBD1 identical over 8 bases. The CDR3 contains 12 residues. Per the germline V gene, CDR1 is SGDLS and CDR2 is YYNGEE. V was pared by 4 bases and J by 9 bases, with 5 bases of the junction left unmatched. CDR3 loop: CASSRTGSKAFF. CDR3 nucleotides: TGTGCCAGCAGCAGGACAGGGTCTAAAGCTTTCTTT.

The chain has TRBV10-3 and TRBJ2-1, with D perhaps TRBD2 (5 bases). Looked up from germline, CDR1 is ENHRY and CDR2 is SYGVKD. Between the trimmed V and J ends, which lost 6 bases and 5 bases, there was a span of 11 bases. The CDR3 covers 13 residues. The CDR3, as DNA: TGTGCCATCAGACAACCGGGGAACAATGAGCAGTTCTTC. It yields the protein CAIRQPGNNEQFF.

This clone has just a few counts. In DNA, the CDR3 is TGTGCCAGCACCCAGGGGGGCGTCTATGGCTACACCTTC. Protein product: CASTQGGVYGYTF. The chain has TRBV6-5 and TRBJ1-2; 7 positions match TRBD1. Germline V gene lookup returns CDR1 MNHEY and CDR2 SVGAGI. The V and J ends lost 7 bases and 4 bases, in that order; junction bases with no gene match: 6. This CDR3 is built from 13 residues.

This chain joins TRBV7-2 and TRBJ1-1; D is unresolved. The germline V and J ends were trimmed by 6 bases and 3 bases, with 2 bases remaining between them. Germline CDR1 and CDR2: SGHTA and FQGNSA. This CDR3 region has 10 residues. The chain's CDR3 is CASRDTEAFF. The CDR3 DNA reads as TGTGCCAGCAGAGACACTGAAGCTTTCTTT.

This clone occurred once. CDR3 in amino acids: CASSSTTGGPFWGYTF. CDR3 nucleotide sequence: TGTGCCAGCAGTTCAACTACAGGGGGCCCATTCTGGGGCTACACCTTC. The chain carries TRBV28 and TRBJ1-2, with 9 nucleotides matching TRBD1. V was clipped by 4 bases and J by 8 bases; unmatched bases: 14. This CDR3 has 16 amino acids. CDR1 is MDHEN and CDR2 is SYDVKM in the germline V gene.

The V and J genes are TRBV29-1 and TRBJ1-2; D is unclear. CDR1 is SQVTM, CDR2 ANQGSEA, per germline. The CDR3 covers 12 residues. Trimming left V 1 base short and J 8 bases short, with 11 bases between. CDR3 coding DNA: TGCAGCGTTGAAGTGGGCAGTTTAGGCTACACCTTC. Encoded protein: CSVEVGSLGYTF.

The rearrangement links TRBV4-3 to TRBJ2-1; no reliable D call. Between the trimmed V and J ends, which lost 0 bases and 7 bases, there was a span of 7 bases. CDR3 length: 13 residues. CDR1 and CDR2 from the germline V gene are LGHNA and YSLEER. This CDR3 is CASSQEVRNEQFF. DNA of the CDR3: TGCGCCAGCAGCCAAGAGGTGCGGAATGAGCAGTTCTTC.

The chain couples TRBV4-2 to TRBJ2-1; possibly TRBD2 for D (6 bases). V lost 0 bases to trimming and J lost 3 bases, with 12 bases between them. This CDR3 is built from 16 residues. Germline V gene data show CDR1 as LGHNA and CDR2 as YNFKEQ. CDR3 amino acids: CASSQDGAGIYNEQFF. The CDR3 DNA is TGTGCCAGCAGCCAAGACGGCGCGGGGATCTACAATGAGCAGTTCTTC.

This clone was seen a single time. DNA of the CDR3: TGTGCCAGCAGTTTATCCCGTGGAGGAAACATTCAGTACTTC. Its protein is CASSLSRGGNIQYF. The V and J genes are TRBV27 and TRBJ2-4; D perhaps matches TRBD2 (5 bases). The germline gives CDR1 MNHEY, CDR2 SMNVEV (reference sequence). V was trimmed by 0 bases and J by 6 bases, leaving 9 bases between them. This CDR3 is 14 amino acids long.

V is TRBV6-5 and J is TRBJ1-5; D ambiguous. The ends were cut back, 6 bases at V and 6 bases at J, with 12 bases in the middle. Germline CDR1 and CDR2: MNHEY and SVGAGI. The CDR3 sequence is 13 residues long. The CDR3 DNA follows: TGTGCCAGCAGAGACCGTCCCGGTCAGCCCCAGCATTTT. Its protein product is CASRDRPGQPQHF.

This clone has just a few counts. CDR3 DNA sequence: TGTGCCAGCAGTTCACAGGCCCCTAATGAAAAACTGTTTTTT. Its translation is CASSSQAPNEKLFF. The V call is TRBV6-1, the J call TRBJ1-4; perhaps TRBD1 as D (5 bases). The germline V gene encodes CDR1 MNHNS and CDR2 SASEGT. Trimming shortened V by 5 bases and J by 3 bases, and 10 bases separated the two germline ends. The CDR3 extends over 14 amino acids.